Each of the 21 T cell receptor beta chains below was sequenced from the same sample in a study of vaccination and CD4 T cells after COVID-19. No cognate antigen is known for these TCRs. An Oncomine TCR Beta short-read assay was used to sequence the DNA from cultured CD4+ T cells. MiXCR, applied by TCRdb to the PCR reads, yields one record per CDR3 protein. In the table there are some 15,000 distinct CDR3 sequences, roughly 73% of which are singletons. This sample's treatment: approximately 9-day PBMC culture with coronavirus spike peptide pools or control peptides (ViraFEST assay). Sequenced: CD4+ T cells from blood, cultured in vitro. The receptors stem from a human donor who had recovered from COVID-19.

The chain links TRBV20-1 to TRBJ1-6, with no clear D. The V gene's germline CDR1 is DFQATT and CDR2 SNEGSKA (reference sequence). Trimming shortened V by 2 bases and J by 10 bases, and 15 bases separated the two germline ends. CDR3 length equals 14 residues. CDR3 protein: CSARRTGPRSPLHF. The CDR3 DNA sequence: TGCAGTGCTAGACGGACGGGTCCTCGGTCACCCCTCCACTTT.

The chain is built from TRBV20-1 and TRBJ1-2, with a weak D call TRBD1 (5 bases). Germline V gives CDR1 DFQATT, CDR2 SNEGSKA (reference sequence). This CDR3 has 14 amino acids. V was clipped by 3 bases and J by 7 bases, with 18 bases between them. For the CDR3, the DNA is TGCAGTGCTAGGGAGACAGCTTCTGGTGCTGGCTACACCTTC. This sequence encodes CSARETASGAGYTF.

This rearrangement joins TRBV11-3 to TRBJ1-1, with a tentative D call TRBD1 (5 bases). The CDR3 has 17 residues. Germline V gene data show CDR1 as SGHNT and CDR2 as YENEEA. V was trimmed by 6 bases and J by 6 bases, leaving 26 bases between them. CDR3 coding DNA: TGTGCCAGCAGTAATGGGGCAGGATCGGATAAATGGGCTGAAGCTTTCTTT. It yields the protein CASSNGAGSDKWAEAFF.

The CDR3 nucleotides are TGTGCCAGCCTGGGCTCAGGAAACACCATATATTTT. Amino acid sequence: CASLGSGNTIYF. The chain combines TRBV27 with TRBJ1-3; D remains unclear. CDR3 length: 12 residues. The germline V gene has CDR1 MNHEY and CDR2 SMNVEV (reference sequence). V lost 8 bases and J lost 4, with 9 bases in between.

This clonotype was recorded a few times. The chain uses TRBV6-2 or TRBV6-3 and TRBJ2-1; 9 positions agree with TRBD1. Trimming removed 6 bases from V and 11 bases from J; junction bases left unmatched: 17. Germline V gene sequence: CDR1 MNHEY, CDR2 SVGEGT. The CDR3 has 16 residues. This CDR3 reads CASRSLRTGERIKQFF. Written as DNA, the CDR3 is TGTGCCAGCAGATCCCTAAGGACAGGGGAACGGATCAAGCAGTTCTTC.

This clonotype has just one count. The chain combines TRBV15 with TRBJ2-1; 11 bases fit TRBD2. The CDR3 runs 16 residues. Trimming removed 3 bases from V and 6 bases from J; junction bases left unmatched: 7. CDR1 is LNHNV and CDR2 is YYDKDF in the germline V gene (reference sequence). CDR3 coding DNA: TGTGCCACCAGCAGGGAGATAGCGGGAGGGGGCAATGAGCAGTTCTTC. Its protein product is CATSREIAGGGNEQFF.

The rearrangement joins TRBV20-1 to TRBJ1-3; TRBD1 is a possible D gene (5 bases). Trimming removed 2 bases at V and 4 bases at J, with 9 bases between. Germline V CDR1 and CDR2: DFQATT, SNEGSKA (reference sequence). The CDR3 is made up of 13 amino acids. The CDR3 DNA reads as TGCAGTGCTAGACAGGGCCCCGGAAACACCATATATTTT. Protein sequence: CSARQGPGNTIYF.

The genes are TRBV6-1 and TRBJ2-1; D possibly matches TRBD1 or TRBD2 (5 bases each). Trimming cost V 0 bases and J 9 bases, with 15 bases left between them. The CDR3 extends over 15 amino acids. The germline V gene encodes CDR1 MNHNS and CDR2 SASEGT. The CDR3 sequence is CASSEAGATWGEQFF. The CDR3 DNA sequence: TGTGCCAGCAGTGAAGCCGGGGCGACCTGGGGTGAGCAGTTCTTC.

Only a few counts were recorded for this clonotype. The CDR3 DNA is TGTGCCAGCAGTACTAACCAGGGGGCGCACGGCTATGGCTACACCTTC. As protein: CASSTNQGAHGYGYTF. This chain connects TRBV14 to TRBJ1-2; 8 nucleotides match TRBD1. Germline assignment: CDR1 SGHDN and CDR2 FVKESK. CDR3 length: 16 residues. Losses at the gene ends were 6 bases for V and 4 bases for J; bases not matched to a gene: 13.

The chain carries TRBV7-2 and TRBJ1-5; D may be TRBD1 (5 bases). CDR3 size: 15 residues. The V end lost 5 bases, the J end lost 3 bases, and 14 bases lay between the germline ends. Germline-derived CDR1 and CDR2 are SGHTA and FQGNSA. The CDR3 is CASSPNGGVNQPQHF. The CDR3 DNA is TGTGCCAGCAGCCCCAATGGGGGTGTCAATCAGCCCCAGCATTTT.

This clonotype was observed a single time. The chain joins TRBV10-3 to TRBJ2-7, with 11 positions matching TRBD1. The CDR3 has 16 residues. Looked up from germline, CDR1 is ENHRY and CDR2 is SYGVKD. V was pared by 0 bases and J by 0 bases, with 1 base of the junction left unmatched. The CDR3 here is CAISESGTGGSYEQYF. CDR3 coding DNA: TGTGCCATCAGTGAGTCAGGGACAGGGGGCTCCTACGAGCAGTACTTC.

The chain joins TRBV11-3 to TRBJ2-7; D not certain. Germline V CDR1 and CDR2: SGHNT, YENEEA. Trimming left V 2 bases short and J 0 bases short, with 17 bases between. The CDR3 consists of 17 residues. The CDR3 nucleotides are TGTGCCAGCAGCTTAACGGTCGGTGATTCGCACTCCTACGAGCAGTACTTC. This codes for CASSLTVGDSHSYEQYF.

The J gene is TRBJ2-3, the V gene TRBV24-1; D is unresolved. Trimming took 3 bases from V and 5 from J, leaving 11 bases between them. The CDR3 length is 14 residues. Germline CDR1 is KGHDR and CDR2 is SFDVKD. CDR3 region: CATSDRFLGDTQYF. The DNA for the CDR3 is TGTGCCACCAGTGATCGGTTTTTGGGAGATACGCAGTATTTT.

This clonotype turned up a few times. The CDR3 sequence: CSARDGGVRSHGYTF. CDR3 sequence (DNA): TGCAGTGCTAGAGATGGGGGAGTTCGCTCTCATGGCTACACCTTC. This chain joins TRBV20-1 and TRBJ1-2; tentative D call: TRBD1 (5 bases). V was cut by 0 bases and J by 6 bases, with 17 bases left in between. CDR1 and CDR2 (germline): DFQATT, SNEGSKA (reference sequence). The CDR3 runs to 15 residues.

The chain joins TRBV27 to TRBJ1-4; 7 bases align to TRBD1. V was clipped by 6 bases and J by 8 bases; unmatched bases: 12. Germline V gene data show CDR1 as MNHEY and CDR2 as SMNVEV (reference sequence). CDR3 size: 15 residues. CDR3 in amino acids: CASSGFATGREKLFF. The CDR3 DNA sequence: TGTGCCAGCAGCGGCTTCGCGACAGGGAGGGAAAAACTGTTTTTT.

This CDR3 reads CASSYSRIGGITEAFF. CDR3 sequence (DNA): TGTGCCAGCAGTTACTCGAGGATCGGGGGGATCACTGAAGCTTTCTTT. The J gene is TRBJ1-1, the V gene TRBV6-5; weak D call: TRBD1 (5 bases). Germline V gene lookup returns CDR1 MNHEY and CDR2 SVGAGI. V lost 0 bases and J lost 4, with 15 bases in between. The CDR3 covers 16 residues.

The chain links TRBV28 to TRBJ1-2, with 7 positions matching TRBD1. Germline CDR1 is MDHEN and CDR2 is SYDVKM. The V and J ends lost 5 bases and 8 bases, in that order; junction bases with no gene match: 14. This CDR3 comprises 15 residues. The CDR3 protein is CASSQNQGGRRGYTF. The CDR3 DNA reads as TGTGCCAGCAGTCAAAATCAGGGGGGGCGTCGGGGCTACACCTTC.

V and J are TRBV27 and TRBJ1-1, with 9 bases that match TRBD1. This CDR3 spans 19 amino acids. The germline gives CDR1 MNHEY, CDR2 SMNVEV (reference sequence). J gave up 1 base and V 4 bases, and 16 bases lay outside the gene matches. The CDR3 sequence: CASSSRDRDPGRRNTEAFF. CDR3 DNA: TGTGCCAGCAGTTCCCGGGACAGGGACCCCGGGAGGAGGAACACTGAAGCTTTCTTT.

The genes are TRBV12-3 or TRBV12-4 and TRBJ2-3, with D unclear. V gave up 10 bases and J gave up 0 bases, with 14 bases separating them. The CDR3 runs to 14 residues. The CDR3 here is CAITGLFSTDTQYF. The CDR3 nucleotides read TGTGCCATCACGGGCTTATTTAGCACAGATACGCAGTATTTT.

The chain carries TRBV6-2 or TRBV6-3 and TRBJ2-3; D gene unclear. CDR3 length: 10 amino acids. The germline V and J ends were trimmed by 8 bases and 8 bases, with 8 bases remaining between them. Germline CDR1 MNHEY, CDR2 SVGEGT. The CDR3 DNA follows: TGTGCCAGCCGGAGTGGTACGCAGTATTTT. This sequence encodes CASRSGTQYF.

CDR3 loop: CASSRLAGLRTDTQYF. The CDR3 DNA sequence: TGTGCCAGTAGTAGACTAGCGGGACTCCGTACAGATACGCAGTATTTT. The V gene is TRBV19, the J gene TRBJ2-3; 11 bases line up with TRBD2. The J segment lost 3 bases and the V segment lost 4 bases, leaving 6 bases of the junction unmatched. Per the germline V gene, CDR1 is LNHDA and CDR2 is SQIVND (reference sequence). The CDR3 spans 16 residues.